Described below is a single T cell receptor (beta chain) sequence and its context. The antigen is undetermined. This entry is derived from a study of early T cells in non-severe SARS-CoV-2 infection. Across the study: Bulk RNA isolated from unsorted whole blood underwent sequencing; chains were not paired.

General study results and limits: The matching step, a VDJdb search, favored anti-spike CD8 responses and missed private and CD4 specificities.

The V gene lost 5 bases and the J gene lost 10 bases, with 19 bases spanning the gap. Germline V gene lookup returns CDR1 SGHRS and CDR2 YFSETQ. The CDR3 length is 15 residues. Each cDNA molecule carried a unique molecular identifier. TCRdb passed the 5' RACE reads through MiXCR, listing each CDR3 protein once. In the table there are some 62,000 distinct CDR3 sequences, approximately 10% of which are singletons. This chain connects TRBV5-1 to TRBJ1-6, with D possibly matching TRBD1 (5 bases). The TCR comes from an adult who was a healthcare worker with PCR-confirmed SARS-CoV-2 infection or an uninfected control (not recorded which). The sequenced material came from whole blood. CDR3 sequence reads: CASSLRVLGDSPLHF. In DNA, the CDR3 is TGCGCCAGCAGTCTACGGGTTTTGGGGGACTCACCCCTCCACTTT.